This TCR beta chain was sequenced during a study of OX40 agonist ivuxolimab in advanced cancers. J gave up 4 bases and V 6 bases, and 5 bases lay outside the gene matches. This CDR3 is built from 15 residues. Germline V gene lookup returns CDR1 SNHLY and CDR2 FYNNEI. Profiling relied on immunoSEQ multiplex PCR, and the TCRdb table lists in-frame clones only, not all of them. The table records 70,000 to 75,000 clones, more than 65% of them present only once. The rearrangement joins TRBV2 to TRBJ1-5, with 11 bases aligning to TRBD1. This clonotype was sampled from an adult with an advanced solid tumor such as melanoma, head and neck, liver or kidney cancer. The specimen comprised CD4+ or CD8+ T cells sorted from blood, sampled in a trial of the OX40 agonist ivuxolimab. The CDR3 DNA reads TGTGCCAGCAGAGAGGGGACAGGGGGAAATCAGCCCCAGCATTTT. Translation gives CASREGTGGNQPQHF. Filled out from reference TRBV2 and TRBJ1-5, the complete variable domain reads EPEVTQTPSHQVTQMGQEVILRCVPISNHLYFYWYRQILGQKVEFLVSFYNNEISEKSEIFDDQFSVERPDGSNFTLKIRSTKLEDSAMYFCASREGTGGNQPQHFGDGTRLSIL.